This TCR beta chain stems from a study of neurological immune-mediated disorders. There are many counts of this clonotype. A 10-nucleotide random UMI tagged transcripts in template-switch 5'RACE cDNA synthesis. TCRdb recomputed calls from the 5' RACE reads with MiXCR, one row per CDR3 protein. Here the sample spans 53,000 or so distinct CDR3 sequences, about an eighth being singletons. Germline CDR1 and CDR2: SEHNR and FQNEAQ (reference sequence). This CDR3 spans 17 amino acids. Trimming took off 0 bases at V and 4 bases at J, with 15 bases between the two ends. Material for sequencing was PBMCs. The rearrangement uses TRBV7-9 and TRBJ2-2; perhaps TRBD1 as D (5 bases). The sequence was collected from a woman aged 60-75 years with HTLV-1-associated myelopathy (HAM/TSP). CDR3 sequence (DNA): TGTGCCAGCAGCTTAGCCCCCGACAGCCACTCCACCGGGGAGCTGTTTTTT. Translation gives CASSLAPDSHSTGELFF.